These 11 T cell receptor beta chains were all obtained from the same sample, sequenced in a study of blood T cell repertoires in COVID-19. The repertoire was sequenced with immunoSEQ multiplex PCR; TCRdb's copy has only in-frame clones and lacks some. The sample holds 200,000 or so clones, 82% seen once. Sequencing used peripheral blood. These receptors were collected from a young woman with acute or convalescent COVID-19.

V is TRBV11-1 and J is TRBJ1-1; no firm D call. Trimming left V 2 bases short and J 4 bases short, with 5 bases between. From germline, CDR1 is SGHAT and CDR2 FQDESV (reference sequence). The CDR3 spans 12 residues. CDR3 sequence (DNA): TGTGCCAGCAGCTTAATCGGCACTGAAGCTTTCTTT. Translating it yields CASSLIGTEAFF.

The CDR3 is CASSSNTEAFF. CDR3 DNA sequence: TGTGCCAGCAGCAGCAACACTGAAGCTTTCTTT. The chain joins TRBV9 to TRBJ1-1; D remains unclear. The CDR3 has 11 residues. Germline CDR1 and CDR2: SGDLS and YYNGEE. V was pared by 4 bases and J by 2 bases, with 3 bases between.

The chain has TRBV19 and TRBJ1-1; D remains unclear. Germline V gene sequence: CDR1 LNHDA, CDR2 SQIVND (reference sequence). The CDR3 is made up of 15 amino acids. The V and J ends lost 0 bases and 4 bases respectively, with 12 bases between them. CDR3 loop: CASSIDPYGVTEAFF. In DNA, the CDR3 is TGTGCCAGTAGTATAGATCCATACGGGGTCACTGAAGCTTTCTTT.

This clone was detected many times. The genes are TRBV2 and TRBJ2-2; 7 bases fit TRBD1. Germline CDR1 reads SNHLY; CDR2 reads FYNNEI. After removal of 8 bases from V and 3 bases from J, the junction contained 6 bases not matched to a gene. The CDR3 is made up of 14 amino acids. CDR3 nucleotides: TGTGCCAGCCGCGACAGGGTGTACACCGGGGAGCTGTTTTTT. It yields the protein CASRDRVYTGELFF.

The CDR3 bases are TGTGCCAGCAGCTTCCAGGACTATGGCTACACCTTC. This gives the protein CASSFQDYGYTF. V is TRBV5-5 and J is TRBJ1-2; no clear D gene. Germline V gene data show CDR1 as SGHKS and CDR2 as YYEKEE (reference sequence). The germline V and J ends were trimmed by 2 bases and 3 bases, with 5 bases remaining between them. The CDR3 is made up of 12 amino acids.

The rearrangement uses TRBV19 and TRBJ1-4; D perhaps matches TRBD1 (6 bases). This CDR3 contains 15 residues. Germline V CDR1 and CDR2: LNHDA, SQIVND (reference sequence). Trimming pared 5 bases from V and 6 bases from J, leaving 16 bases between. Here the CDR3 DNA reads TGTGCCAGTAGTCCTTCCAGGGGAGGGGATGAAAAACTGTTTTTT. Translation: CASSPSRGGDEKLFF.

V gene TRBV3-1 (or the pseudogene TRBV3-2) combines with J gene TRBJ2-6; D unresolved. Germline V gene data show CDR1 as LGHDT and CDR2 as YNNKEL (reference sequence). The CDR3 has 15 residues. Trimming removed 2 bases from V and 0 bases from J, with 5 bases in between. The CDR3 spells CASSQTGSGANVLTF. CDR3 coding DNA: TGTGCCAGCAGCCAAACGGGCTCTGGGGCCAACGTCCTGACTTTC.

Here the CDR3 DNA reads TGTGCCAGTAGTCAGTTACAGGTCATACCAGGAAAACTGTTTTTT. This codes for CASSQLQVIPGKLFF. This chain links TRBV19 with TRBJ1-4; the D gene is possibly TRBD1 (5 bases). V gave up 5 bases and J gave up 10 bases, with 20 bases separating them. Per the germline V gene, CDR1 is LNHDA and CDR2 is SQIVND (reference sequence). The CDR3 is 15 residues long. The full variable domain, rest sourced from reference TRBV19 and TRBJ1-4, is DGGITQSPKYLFRKEGQNVTLSCEQNLNHDAMYWYRQDPGQGLRLIYYSQIVNDFQKGDIAEGYSVSREKKESFPLTVTSAQKNPTAFYLCASSQLQVIPGKLFFGSGTQLSVL.

The genes are TRBV29-1 and TRBJ1-1, with 7 bases fitting TRBD1. The CDR3 extends over 13 amino acids. Germline assignment: CDR1 SQVTM and CDR2 ANQGSEA. V lost 6 bases to trimming and J lost 0 bases; unmatched junction nucleotides: 4. The CDR3: CSVLGTVNTEAFF. The CDR3 nucleotides are TGCAGCGTCCTGGGGACAGTGAACACTGAAGCTTTCTTT. The complete variable domain, with remaining parts taken from reference TRBV29-1 and TRBJ1-1, reads SAVISQKPSRDICQRGTSLTIQCQVDSQVTMMFWYRQQPGQSLTLIATANQGSEATYESGFVIDKFPISRPNLTFSTLTVSNMSPEDSSIYLCSVLGTVNTEAFFGQGTRLTVV.

This clone was seen more than once but under ten times. The chain carries TRBV27 and TRBJ1-1; D is ambiguous. CDR3 length: 13 amino acids. The germline gives CDR1 MNHEY, CDR2 SMNVEV (reference sequence). Trimming stripped 6 bases from V and 2 bases from J, with 10 bases between. Here the CDR3 reads CASRPLVNTEAFF. DNA for the CDR3: TGTGCCAGCAGACCACTAGTTAACACTGAAGCTTTCTTT.

The J gene is TRBJ2-5, the V gene TRBV3-1 (or the pseudogene TRBV3-2); possibly TRBD2 for D (6 bases). Germline V gene data show CDR1 as LGHDT and CDR2 as YNNKEL (reference sequence). The V end was cut by 3 bases, the J end by 1 base, with 12 bases between. The CDR3 has 15 amino acids. As DNA, the CDR3 is TGTGCCAGCAGCCAGGTATACGGGGGCCAAGAGACCCAGTACTTC. The encoded protein is CASSQVYGGQETQYF.